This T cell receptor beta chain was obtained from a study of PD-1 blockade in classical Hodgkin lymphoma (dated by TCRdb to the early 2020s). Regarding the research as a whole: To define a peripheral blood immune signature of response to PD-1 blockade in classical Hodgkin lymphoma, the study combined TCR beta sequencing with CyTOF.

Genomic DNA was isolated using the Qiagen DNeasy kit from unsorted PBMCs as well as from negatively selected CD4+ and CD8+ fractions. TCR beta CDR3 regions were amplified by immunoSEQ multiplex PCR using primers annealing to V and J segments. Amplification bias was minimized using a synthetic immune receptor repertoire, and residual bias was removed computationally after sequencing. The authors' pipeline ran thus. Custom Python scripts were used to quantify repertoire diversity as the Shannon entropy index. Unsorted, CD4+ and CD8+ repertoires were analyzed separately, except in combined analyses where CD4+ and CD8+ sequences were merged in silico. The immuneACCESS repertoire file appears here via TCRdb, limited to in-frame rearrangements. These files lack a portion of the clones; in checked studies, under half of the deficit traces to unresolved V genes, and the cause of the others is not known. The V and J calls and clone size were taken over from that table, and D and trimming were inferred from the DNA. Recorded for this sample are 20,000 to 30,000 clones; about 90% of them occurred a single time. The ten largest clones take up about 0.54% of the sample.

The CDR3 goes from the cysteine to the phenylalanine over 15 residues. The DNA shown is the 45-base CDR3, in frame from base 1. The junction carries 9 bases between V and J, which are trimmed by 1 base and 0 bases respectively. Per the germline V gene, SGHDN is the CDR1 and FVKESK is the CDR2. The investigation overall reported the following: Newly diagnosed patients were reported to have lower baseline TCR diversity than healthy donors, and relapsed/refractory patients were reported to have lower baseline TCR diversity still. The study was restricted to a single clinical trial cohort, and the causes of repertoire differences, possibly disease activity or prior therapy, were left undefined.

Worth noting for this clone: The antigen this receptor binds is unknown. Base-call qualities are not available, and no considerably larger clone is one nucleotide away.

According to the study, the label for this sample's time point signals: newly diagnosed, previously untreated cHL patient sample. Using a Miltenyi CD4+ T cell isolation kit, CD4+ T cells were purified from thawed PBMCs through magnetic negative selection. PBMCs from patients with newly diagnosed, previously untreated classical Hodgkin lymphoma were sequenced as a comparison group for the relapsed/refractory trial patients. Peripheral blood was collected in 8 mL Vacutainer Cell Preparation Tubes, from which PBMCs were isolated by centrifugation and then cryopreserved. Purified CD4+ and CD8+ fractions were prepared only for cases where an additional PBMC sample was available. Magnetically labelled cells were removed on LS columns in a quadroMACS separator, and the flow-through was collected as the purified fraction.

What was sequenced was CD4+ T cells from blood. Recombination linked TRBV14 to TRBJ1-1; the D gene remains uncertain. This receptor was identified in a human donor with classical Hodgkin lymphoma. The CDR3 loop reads CASSQVATLNTEAFF. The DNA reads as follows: TGTGCCAGCAGCCAAGTGGCCACTCTGAACACTGAAGCTTTCTTT.